The sequence of this T cell receptor (beta chain) was determined in a study of blood T cell repertoires in COVID-19. Background on the study: COVID-19 samples, acute and convalescent, were from the United States, Italy and Spain. In each case, the material was cDNA or gDNA derived from T cells, B-cell-depleted T cells, or PBMCs.

This CDR3 has 15 residues. V was clipped by 4 bases and J by 6 bases, with 18 bases between them. Germline V gene data show CDR1 as SNHLY and CDR2 as FYNNEI. Before being deemed recovered, Cohort 3 donors had two negative PCRs, clearance, or symptom resolution. The protocol was immunoSEQ multiplex PCR, while the TCRdb copy is restricted to in-frame clones and leaves out a portion. In the table there are about 380,000 clones, about 89% of which are singletons. The sequenced material came from PBMCs or T cells enriched from blood (not recorded which). The TCR originated in a man aged 30 to 39 who had recovered from COVID-19. This chain connects TRBV2 to TRBJ1-2; D gene uncertain. The CDR3 sequence is CASSAESRELDGYTF. For the CDR3, the DNA is TGTGCCAGCAGTGCTGAGTCAAGGGAGCTTGATGGCTACACCTTC.